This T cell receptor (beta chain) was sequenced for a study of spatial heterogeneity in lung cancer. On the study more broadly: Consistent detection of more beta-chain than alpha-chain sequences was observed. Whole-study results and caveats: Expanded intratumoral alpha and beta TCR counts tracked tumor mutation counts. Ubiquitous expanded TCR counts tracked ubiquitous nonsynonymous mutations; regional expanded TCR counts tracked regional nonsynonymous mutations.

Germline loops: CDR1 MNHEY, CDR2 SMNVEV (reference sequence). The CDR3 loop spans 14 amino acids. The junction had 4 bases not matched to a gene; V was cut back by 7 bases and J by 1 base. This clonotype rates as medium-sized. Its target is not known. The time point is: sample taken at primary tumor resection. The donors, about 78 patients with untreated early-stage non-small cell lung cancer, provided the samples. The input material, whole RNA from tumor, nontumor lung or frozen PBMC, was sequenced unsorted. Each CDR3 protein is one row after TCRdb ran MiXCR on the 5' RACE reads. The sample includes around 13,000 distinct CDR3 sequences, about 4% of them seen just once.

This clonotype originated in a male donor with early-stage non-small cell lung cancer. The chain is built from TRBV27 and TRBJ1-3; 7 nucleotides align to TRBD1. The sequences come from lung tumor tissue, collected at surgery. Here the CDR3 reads CASMRQGSGNTIYF. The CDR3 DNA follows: TGTGCCAGCATGAGACAGGGATCTGGAAACACCATATATTTT.